This T cell receptor beta chain originates from a study of lymphopenia after photon versus proton radiotherapy. Clones were sequenced by immunoSEQ multiplex PCR, and TCRdb holds only the in-frame ones, with some missing. Of 150,000 to 200,000 clones detected, approximately 86% appear once; the ten largest clones hold approximately 4.7%. Germline-derived CDR1 and CDR2 are MDHEN and SYDVKM. The CDR3 loop spans 13 amino acids. Losses at the gene ends were 6 bases for V and 3 bases for J; bases not matched to a gene: 2. Sample: peripheral blood, taken from a patient treated with photon-based radiotherapy. V usage is TRBV28 and J usage is TRBJ1-5, with 7 bases aligning to TRBD1. The sequence was obtained from a man in his forties or fifties with gastric cancer. The CDR3 DNA follows: TGTGCCAGCAGGGGACAGACCAATCAGCCCCAGCATTTT. Translated: CASRGQTNQPQHF.